These T cell receptor beta chains were read from a single sample in a study of human T cells and chemical hapten exposure. One entry per CDR3 protein results from TCRdb running MiXCR on the RACE reads. The table includes fewer than 60,000 distinct CDR3 sequences, about 10% detected once. Sequenced material: whole blood, taken in connection with sensitization to the hapten diphenylcyclopropenone (DPC). The receptors here all came from a middle-aged woman with alopecia areata. Some clones in this sample may be carry-over from other donors' samples. Each CDR3 is given with its conserved first and last residue. A D gene is named only where the DNA matches it firmly. Size values are once, few and many counts, or a class for expanded clones, and some rows have none.

clone_size,cdr3_length,v_call,d_call,j_call,cdr3_nt,cdr3_aa
few,13,TRBV18,NA,TRBJ2-7,TGTGCCAGCTCACTCCAAACAGGGTACGAGCAGTACTTC,CASSLQTGYEQYF
NA,11,TRBV28,NA,TRBJ2-1,TGTGCCAGCAGTTTAAGTGGGGGAACCGAATTC,CASSLSGGTEF
many,17,TRBV20-1,TRBD2,TRBJ2-2,TGCAGCCCCCTTCTAAACCGAGCGGGAGTTCGCACCGGGGAGCTGTTTTTT,CSPLLNRAGVRTGELFF
many,19,TRBV9,NA,TRBJ2-7,TGTGCCAGCAGCGTAAAGATAGGGAGGGACAGTTCACCTACGGGGGAGCAGTACTTC,CASSVKIGRDSSPTGEQYF
once,13,TRBV2,TRBD1,TRBJ2-7,TGTGCCAGCAGTGATCGGGACAGGAGACTTCGCTACTTC,CASSDRDRRLRYF
many,17,TRBV27,TRBD1,TRBJ1-2,TGTGCCAGCAGTTTATCGCCCGGGGACAGCCTTAACTATGGCTACACCTTC,CASSLSPGDSLNYGYTF
NA,14,TRBV6-2/TRBV6-3,NA,TRBJ1-5,TGTGCCAGCAGGGGCTTCTATAGCAATCAGCCCCAGCATTTT,CASRGFYSNQPQHF
few,14,TRBV10-3,NA,TRBJ2-6,TGTGCCATCGGGAGTAGCTCTGGGGCCAACGTCCTGACTTTC,CAIGSSSGANVLTF
NA,15,TRBV9,TRBD1,TRBJ1-4,TGTGCCAGCAGCGTAGGGGACAGGGATGTTGAAAAACTGTTTTTT,CASSVGDRDVEKLFF
NA,15,TRBV18,TRBD2,TRBJ2-7,TGTGCCAGCTCACCAGGTAGCGGGGGGCCCTACGAGCAGTACTTC,CASSPGSGGPYEQYF
many,15,TRBV6-5,TRBD1,TRBJ2-7,TGTGCCAGCAGTTGTAAAGGGACAGGGGTGAACGAGCAGTACTTC,CASSCKGTGVNEQYF
few,16,TRBV12-3/TRBV12-4,TRBD1,TRBJ1-1,TGTGCCAGCAGCTCCGGACAGGGACCGATGAACACTGAAGCTTTCTTT,CASSSGQGPMNTEAFF
few,16,TRBV7-8,NA,TRBJ1-1,TGTGCCAGCAGCTTTCAAACCGGGACTATGAACACTGAAGCTTTCTTT,CASSFQTGTMNTEAFF
few,15,TRBV29-1,TRBD2,TRBJ2-5,TGCAGCGTTGAAGATGGTAGCGGGGGGAAAGAGACCCAGTACTTC,CSVEDGSGGKETQYF
few,17,TRBV4-1,TRBD2,TRBJ2-3,TGCGCCAGCAGCATTTCCGGGACTAGCGGGAGCACAGATACGCAGTATTTT,CASSISGTSGSTDTQYF
NA,14,TRBV29-1,NA,TRBJ1-2,TGCACCGTTCGCCCCGAGGGGGGCGGGGGTGGCTACACCTTC,CTVRPEGGGGGYTF
NA,14,TRBV10-3,NA,TRBJ2-7,TGTGCCACCGAGGACGGACGACGTTCCTACGAGCAGTACTTC,CATEDGRRSYEQYF
many,14,TRBV5-1,TRBD1,TRBJ2-7,TGCGCCAGCAGGTATGAGGGGGCGAAAGGCGAGCAGTACTTC,CASRYEGAKGEQYF
few,16,TRBV7-2,NA,TRBJ2-5,TGTGCCAGCAGCTTAGGGCGGAAGGGTGGGTTGGAGACCCAGTACTTC,CASSLGRKGGLETQYF
many,15,TRBV6-5,TRBD2,TRBJ2-1,TGTGCCAGCAGTCTGAAAGCGGGGGCCGGTTATGAGCAGTTCTTC,CASSLKAGAGYEQFF
NA,11,TRBV29-1,NA,TRBJ2-1,TGCAGCGTTTTGTCCTACAATGAGCAGTTCTTC,CSVLSYNEQFF
NA,15,TRBV6-2/TRBV6-3,NA,TRBJ2-7,TGTGCCAGCAGTTCCGCCGGGACCGTGGTCTACGAGCAGTACTTC,CASSSAGTVVYEQYF
NA,13,TRBV6-5,NA,TRBJ2-2,TGTGCCAGCACCGACGCGGGCACCGGGGAGCTGTTTTTT,CASTDAGTGELFF
few,20,TRBV7-2,TRBD2,TRBJ2-3,TGTGCCAGCAGCTTAGCGCTCCGACTAGCGGGGGGGCCCGGCGCAGATACGCAGTATTTT,CASSLALRLAGGPGADTQYF
many,16,TRBV7-3,NA,TRBJ2-5,TGTGCCAGCAGCTTAACGACCAGGGGGGAAGGAGAGACCCAGTACTTC,CASSLTTRGEGETQYF
many,16,TRBV20-1,TRBD1,TRBJ1-5,TGCAGTGCTAGAGTTGAAGGACAGGGGGACCATCAGCCCCAGCATTTT,CSARVEGQGDHQPQHF
NA,14,TRBV28,TRBD2,TRBJ2-5,TGTGCCAGCGCAAAGGCGGGAGGGCCGGAGACCCAGTACTTC,CASAKAGGPETQYF
many,13,TRBV5-5,NA,TRBJ1-2,TGTGCCAGCAGCTTCACTGACTACTATGGCTACACCTTC,CASSFTDYYGYTF
few,15,TRBV20-1,TRBD1,TRBJ1-5,TGCAGTGCTAGAGTTTTGGGACAGAGCAATCAGCCCCAGCATTTT,CSARVLGQSNQPQHF
many,12,TRBV6-1,NA,TRBJ1-2,TGTGCCAGCACCCACACTAACTATGGCTACACCTTC,CASTHTNYGYTF
few,13,TRBV29-1,NA,TRBJ1-1,TGCAGCGTTGAACGACAGGAGAACACTGAAGCTTTCTTT,CSVERQENTEAFF
many,15,TRBV11-2,TRBD2,TRBJ2-1,TGTGCCAGCAGCCTTCGGGCGGGAGCGGGCAATGAGCAGTTCTTC,CASSLRAGAGNEQFF
many,15,TRBV6-1,NA,TRBJ1-1,TGTGCCAGCAGTGAAGCTCACAGGGTATGGGGTGAAGCTTTCTTT,CASSEAHRVWGEAFF
NA,15,TRBV11-2,NA,TRBJ2-5,TGTGCCAGCAGCTTAGTCGAGGGATACCAAGAGACCCAGTACTTC,CASSLVEGYQETQYF
few,15,TRBV20-1,NA,TRBJ1-5,TGCAGTGCTAGCGGGGGAGGAACGGAACATCAGCCCCAGCATTTT,CSASGGGTEHQPQHF
many,15,TRBV6-5,NA,TRBJ2-6,TGTGCCAGCAGTACCCGGGCGTCTGGGGCCAACGTCCTGACTTTC,CASSTRASGANVLTF
many,15,TRBV12-3/TRBV12-4,NA,TRBJ1-1,TGTGCCAGCAGTCCTCGACAGGCAATGAACACTGAAGCTTTCTTT,CASSPRQAMNTEAFF
few,17,TRBV14,TRBD2,TRBJ2-7,TGTGCCAGCAGTCCAGCCACCTTAGCGGGAGGCCTCTACGAGCAGTACTTC,CASSPATLAGGLYEQYF
many,16,TRBV19,TRBD2,TRBJ2-2,TGTGCCAGTACCCCATGGACTAGCGGGGCTGGCGGGGAGCTGTTTTTT,CASTPWTSGAGGELFF
many,15,TRBV9,NA,TRBJ1-5,TGTGCCAGCAGCGTAGGTCCCGAAGGCGGTCAGCCCCAGCATTTT,CASSVGPEGGQPQHF
few,15,TRBV4-1,NA,TRBJ2-1,TGCGCCAGCAGCCAAGAGATTCAGCCCTACAATGAGCAGTTCTTC,CASSQEIQPYNEQFF
many,17,TRBV7-2,NA,TRBJ1-5,TGTGCCAGCAGCTTATTCCCCCTTGACAATAGCAATCAGCCCCAGCATTTT,CASSLFPLDNSNQPQHF
NA,13,TRBV6-6,NA,TRBJ1-1,TGTGCCAGCGCCTCTCGGGGGCGGGATGAAGCTTTCTTT,CASASRGRDEAFF
few,15,TRBV6-6,TRBD1,TRBJ2-7,TGTGCCAGCAATCAGGACAGGGGGCGCAACTACGAGCAGTACTTC,CASNQDRGRNYEQYF
many,15,TRBV7-9,TRBD1,TRBJ2-5,TGTGCCAGCAGCGACGACAGGGGGTACCAAGAGACCCAGTACTTC,CASSDDRGYQETQYF
few,16,TRBV7-6,TRBD1,TRBJ2-2,TGTGCCAGCAGCGTCCGACAGGGGTTAAACACCGGGGAGCTGTTTTTT,CASSVRQGLNTGELFF
few,12,TRBV7-6,NA,TRBJ1-5,TGTGCCAGCAGCTCACCGGGGCAGCCCCAGCATTTT,CASSSPGQPQHF
NA,16,TRBV6-2/TRBV6-3,NA,TRBJ1-5,TGTGCCAGCAGTCTTTGGAGGCAGCTCAGCAATCAGCCCCAGCATTTT,CASSLWRQLSNQPQHF